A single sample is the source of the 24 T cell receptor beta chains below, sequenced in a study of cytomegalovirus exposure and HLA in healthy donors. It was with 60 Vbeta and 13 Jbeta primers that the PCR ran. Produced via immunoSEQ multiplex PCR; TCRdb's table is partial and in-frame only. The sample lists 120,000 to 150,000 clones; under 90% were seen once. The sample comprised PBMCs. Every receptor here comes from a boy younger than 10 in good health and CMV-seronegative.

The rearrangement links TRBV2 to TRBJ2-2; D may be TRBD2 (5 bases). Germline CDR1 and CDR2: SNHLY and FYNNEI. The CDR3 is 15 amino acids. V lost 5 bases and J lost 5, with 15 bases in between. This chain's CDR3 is CASSFEGIVTGELFF. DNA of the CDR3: TGTGCCAGCAGTTTCGAGGGAATCGTAACCGGGGAGCTGTTTTTT.

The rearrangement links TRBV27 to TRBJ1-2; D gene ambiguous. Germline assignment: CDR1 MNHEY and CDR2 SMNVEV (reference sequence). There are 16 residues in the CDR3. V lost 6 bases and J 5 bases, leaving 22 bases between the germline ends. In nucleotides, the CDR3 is TGTGCCAGCAGCTCCGCCCGGGAACGGTACATTTATGGCTACACCTTC. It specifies CASSSARERYIYGYTF.

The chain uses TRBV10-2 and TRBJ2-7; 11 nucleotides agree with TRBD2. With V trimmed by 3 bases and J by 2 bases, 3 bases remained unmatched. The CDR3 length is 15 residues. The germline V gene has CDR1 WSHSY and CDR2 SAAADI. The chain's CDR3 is CASSDWTSGPYEQYF. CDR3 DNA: TGCGCCAGCAGTGATTGGACTAGCGGGCCCTACGAGCAGTACTTC.

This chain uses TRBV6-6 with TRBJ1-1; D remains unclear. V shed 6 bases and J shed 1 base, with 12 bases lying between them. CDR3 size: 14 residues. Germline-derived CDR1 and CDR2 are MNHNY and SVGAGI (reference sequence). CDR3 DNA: TGTGCCAGCAGACAACACCCGCAGAACACTGAAGCTTTCTTT. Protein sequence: CASRQHPQNTEAFF.

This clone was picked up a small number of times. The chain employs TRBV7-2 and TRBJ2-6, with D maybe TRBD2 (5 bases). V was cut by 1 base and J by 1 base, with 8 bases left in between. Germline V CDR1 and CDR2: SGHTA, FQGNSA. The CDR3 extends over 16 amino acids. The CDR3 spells CASSLGVASGANVLTF. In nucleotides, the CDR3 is TGTGCCAGCAGCTTAGGGGTAGCGTCTGGGGCCAACGTCCTGACTTTC.

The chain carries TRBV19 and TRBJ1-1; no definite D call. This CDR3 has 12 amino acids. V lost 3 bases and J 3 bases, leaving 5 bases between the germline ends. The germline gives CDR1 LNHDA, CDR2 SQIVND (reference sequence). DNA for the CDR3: TGTGCCAGTAGTATCTACGACACTGAAGCTTTCTTT. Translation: CASSIYDTEAFF.

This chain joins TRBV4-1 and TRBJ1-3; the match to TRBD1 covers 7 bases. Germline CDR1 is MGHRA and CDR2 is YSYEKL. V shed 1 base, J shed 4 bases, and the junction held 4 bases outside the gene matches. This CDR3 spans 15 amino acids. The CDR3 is CASSQGQGSGNTIYF. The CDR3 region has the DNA TGCGCCAGCAGCCAAGGACAGGGTTCAGGAAACACCATATATTTT.

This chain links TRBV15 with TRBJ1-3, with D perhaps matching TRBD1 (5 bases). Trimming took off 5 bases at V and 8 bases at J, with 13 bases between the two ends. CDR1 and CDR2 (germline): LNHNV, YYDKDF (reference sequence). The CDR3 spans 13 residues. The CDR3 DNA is TGTGCCACCAGCCCCGACGGGGGATACACCATATATTTT. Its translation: CATSPDGGYTIYF. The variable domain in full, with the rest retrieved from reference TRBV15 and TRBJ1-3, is DAMVIQNPRYQVTQFGKPVTLSCSQTLNHNVMYWYQQKSSQAPKLLFHYYDKDFNNEADTPDNFQSRRPNTSFCFLDIRSPGLGDTAMYLCATSPDGGYTIYFGEGSWLTVV.

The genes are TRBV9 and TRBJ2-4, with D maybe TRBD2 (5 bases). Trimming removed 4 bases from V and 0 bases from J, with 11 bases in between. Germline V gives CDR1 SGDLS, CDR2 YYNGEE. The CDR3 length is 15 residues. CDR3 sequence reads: CASSSLEGAKNIQYF. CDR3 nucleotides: TGTGCCAGCAGCTCCCTTGAGGGAGCCAAAAACATTCAGTACTTC.

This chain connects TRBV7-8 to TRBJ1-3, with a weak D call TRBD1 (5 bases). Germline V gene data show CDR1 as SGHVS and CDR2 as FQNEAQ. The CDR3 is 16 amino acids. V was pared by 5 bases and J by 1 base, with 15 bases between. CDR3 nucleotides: TGTGCCAGCAGCCCTGAGTCAGGGAGGTCTGGAAACACCATATATTTT. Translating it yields CASSPESGRSGNTIYF.

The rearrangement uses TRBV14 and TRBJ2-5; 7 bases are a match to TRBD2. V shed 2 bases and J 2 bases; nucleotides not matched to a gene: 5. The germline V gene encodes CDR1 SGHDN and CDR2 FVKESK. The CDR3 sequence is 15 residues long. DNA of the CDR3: TGTGCCAGCAGCCAATTCGGGGGGTTTCAAGAGACCCAGTACTTC. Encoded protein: CASSQFGGFQETQYF.

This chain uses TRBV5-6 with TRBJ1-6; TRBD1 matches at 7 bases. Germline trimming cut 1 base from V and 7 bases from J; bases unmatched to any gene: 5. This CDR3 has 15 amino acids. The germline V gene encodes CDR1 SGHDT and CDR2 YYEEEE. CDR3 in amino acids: CASSLRAGGNSPLHF. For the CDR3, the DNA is TGTGCCAGCAGCTTGAGGGCAGGGGGGAATTCACCCCTCCACTTT.

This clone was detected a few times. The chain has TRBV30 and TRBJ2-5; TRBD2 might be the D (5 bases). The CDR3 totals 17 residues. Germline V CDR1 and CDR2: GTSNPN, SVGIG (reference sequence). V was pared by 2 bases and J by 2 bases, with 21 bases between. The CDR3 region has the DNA TGTGCCTGGAGTATCATGAGGGCCGCAGGCAAGCAAGAGACCCAGTACTTC. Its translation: CAWSIMRAAGKQETQYF.

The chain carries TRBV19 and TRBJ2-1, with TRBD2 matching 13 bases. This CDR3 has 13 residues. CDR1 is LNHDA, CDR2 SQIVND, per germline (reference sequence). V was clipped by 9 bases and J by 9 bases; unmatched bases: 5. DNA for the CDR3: TGTGCCAGCGGACTAGCGGGAGCACTTGAGCAGTTCTTC. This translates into CASGLAGALEQFF.

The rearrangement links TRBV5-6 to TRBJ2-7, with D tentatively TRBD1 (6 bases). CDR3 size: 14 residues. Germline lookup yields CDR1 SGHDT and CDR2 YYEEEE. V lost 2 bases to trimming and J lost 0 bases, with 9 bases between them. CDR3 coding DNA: TGTGCCAGCAGCTTCCAGGGGACCTCCTACGAGCAGTACTTC. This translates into CASSFQGTSYEQYF.

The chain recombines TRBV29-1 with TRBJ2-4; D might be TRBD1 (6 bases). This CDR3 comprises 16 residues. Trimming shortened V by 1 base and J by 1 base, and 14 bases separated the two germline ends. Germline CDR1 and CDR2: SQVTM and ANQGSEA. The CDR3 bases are TGCAGCGTTGAAGTCGTTGCAGGGGTGGCCAAAAACATTCAGTACTTC. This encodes CSVEVVAGVAKNIQYF.

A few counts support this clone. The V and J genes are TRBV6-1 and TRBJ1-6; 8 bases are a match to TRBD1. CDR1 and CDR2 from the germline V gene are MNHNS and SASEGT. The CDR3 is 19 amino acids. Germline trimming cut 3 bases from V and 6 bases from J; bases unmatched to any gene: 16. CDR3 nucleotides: TGTGCCAGCAGTGATGAGGCAGGGGGCGGGTTGATGATTAATTCACCCCTCCACTTT. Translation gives CASSDEAGGGLMINSPLHF.

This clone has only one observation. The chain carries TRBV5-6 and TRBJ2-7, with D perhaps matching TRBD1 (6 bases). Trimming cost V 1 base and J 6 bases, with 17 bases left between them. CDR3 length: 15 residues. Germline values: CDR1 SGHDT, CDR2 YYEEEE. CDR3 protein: CASSLYGRGYSEQYF. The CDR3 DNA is TGTGCCAGCAGCTTGTATGGCAGGGGTTACTCCGAGCAGTACTTC.

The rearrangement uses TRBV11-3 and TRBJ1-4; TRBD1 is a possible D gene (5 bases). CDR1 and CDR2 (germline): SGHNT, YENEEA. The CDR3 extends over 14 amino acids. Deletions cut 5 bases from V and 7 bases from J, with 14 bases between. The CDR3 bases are TGTGCCAGCAGCCCGGGGGGGACGCGTGAAAAACTGTTTTTT. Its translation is CASSPGGTREKLFF.

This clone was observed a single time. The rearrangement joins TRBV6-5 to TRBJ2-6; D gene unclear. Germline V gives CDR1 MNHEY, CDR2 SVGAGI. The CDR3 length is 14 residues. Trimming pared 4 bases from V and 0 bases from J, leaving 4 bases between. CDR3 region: CASSSSSGANVLTF. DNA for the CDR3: TGTGCCAGCAGTTCCAGCTCTGGGGCCAACGTCCTGACTTTC.

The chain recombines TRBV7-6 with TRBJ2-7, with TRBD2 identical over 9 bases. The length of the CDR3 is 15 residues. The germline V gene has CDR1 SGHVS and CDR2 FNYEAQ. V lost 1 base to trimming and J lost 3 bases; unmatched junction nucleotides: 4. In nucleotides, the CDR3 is TGTGCCAGCAGCTTAGTCCTAGCGGGGAACTACGAGCAGTACTTC. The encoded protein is CASSLVLAGNYEQYF.

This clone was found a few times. In nucleotides, the CDR3 is TGTGCCAGCAGCTCACAGTACTACGAGCAGTACTTC. Its protein product is CASSSQYYEQYF. The chain links TRBV7-9 to TRBJ2-7; D is uncertain. This CDR3 region has 12 residues. V shed 4 bases and J shed 3 bases, with 7 bases lying between them. In germline, CDR1 is SEHNR, CDR2 FQNEAQ (reference sequence).

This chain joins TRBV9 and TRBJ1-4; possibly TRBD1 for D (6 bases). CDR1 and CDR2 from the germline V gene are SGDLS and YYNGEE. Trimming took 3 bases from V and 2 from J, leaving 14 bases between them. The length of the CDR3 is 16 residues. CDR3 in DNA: TGTGCCAGCAGCGAACATACAGGGTTCACTAATGAAAAACTGTTTTTT. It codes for CASSEHTGFTNEKLFF. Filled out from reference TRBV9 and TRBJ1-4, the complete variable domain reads DSGVTQTPKHLITATGQRVTLRCSPRSGDLSVYWYQQSLDQGLQFLIQYYNGEERAKGNILERFSAQQFPDLHSELNLSSLELGDSALYFCASSEHTGFTNEKLFFGSGTQLSVL.

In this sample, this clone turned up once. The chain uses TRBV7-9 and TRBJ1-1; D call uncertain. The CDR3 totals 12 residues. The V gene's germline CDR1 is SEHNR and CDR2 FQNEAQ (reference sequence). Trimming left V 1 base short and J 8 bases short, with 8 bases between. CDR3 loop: CASSLDLGEAFF. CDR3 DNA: TGTGCCAGCAGCTTAGATCTGGGCGAAGCTTTCTTT.